The clone carrying this T cell receptor beta chain came up many times. Its antigen is not identified. Germline-derived CDR1 and CDR2 are MNHNS and SASEGT. With V trimmed by 5 bases and J by 9 bases, 16 bases remained unmatched. The CDR3 loop spans 17 amino acids. The study drew donors from healthy Caucasian individuals in Russia aged roughly 6 to 95. The data originate from a study of blood T cells in healthy people across ages. PCR was performed a second time for about 7 to 11 cycles using a sample-barcoded 5' primer and a J-beta primer mix. TCRdb used MiXCR to reprocess the 5' RACE reads, holding one entry per CDR3 protein. The profile shows 550,000 to 650,000 distinct CDR3 sequences, about 30% of them singletons. Study outcomes and limitations: Both naive CD4+ cell counts and diversity were greater in long-lived donors than in aged donors. Naive and antigen-experienced cells could not be conclusively compared, given unsorted PBMCs.

The sample taken for sequencing was blood. This rearrangement joins TRBV6-1 to TRBJ1-6; the match to TRBD1 covers 7 bases. This receptor was obtained from an elderly woman in good health. Here the CDR3 reads CASSLSRGQPGGSPLHF. The CDR3 coding sequence is TGTGCCAGCAGTCTGAGTAGGGGACAGCCAGGAGGTTCACCCCTCCACTTT.